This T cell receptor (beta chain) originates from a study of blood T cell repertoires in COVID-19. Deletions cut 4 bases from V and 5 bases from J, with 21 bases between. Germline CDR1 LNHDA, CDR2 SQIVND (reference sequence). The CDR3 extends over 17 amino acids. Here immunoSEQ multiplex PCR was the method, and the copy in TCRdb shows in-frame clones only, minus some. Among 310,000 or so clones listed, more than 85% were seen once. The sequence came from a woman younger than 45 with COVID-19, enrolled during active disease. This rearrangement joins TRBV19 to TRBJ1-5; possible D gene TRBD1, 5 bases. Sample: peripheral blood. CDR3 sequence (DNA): TGTGCCAGTAGTAGTCTAGGGTGGCCCCCGGGGGATCAGCCCCAGCATTTT. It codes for CASSSLGWPPGDQPQHF.